One sample yielded the 31 T cell receptor beta chains listed below, sequenced in a study of CD8 T cells in ankylosing spondylitis. For these TCRs, the target antigens are not known. One entry per CDR3 protein results from TCRdb running MiXCR on the 5' RACE reads. Found here are approximately 550,000 distinct CDR3 sequences, approximately 11% of them singletons; the top ten hold about 6.5%. General study results and limits: A TCR beta motif made of 7 to 9 highly homologous variants seemed typical of ankylosing spondylitis blood.

The sequencing sample was made of blood, either unsorted or a sorted T cell fraction (not recorded which). The receptors come from a male donor with ankylosing spondylitis.

The chain is built from TRBV3-1 and TRBJ2-7; D gene uncertain. This CDR3 spans 14 amino acids. CDR1 is LGHDT and CDR2 is YNNKEL in the germline V gene (reference sequence). Deletions cut 3 bases from V and 2 bases from J, with 11 bases between. The CDR3 nucleotides read TGTGCCAGCAGCCACGCACCCGAAACCTACGAGCAGTACTTC. It yields the protein CASSHAPETYEQYF.

The chain combines TRBV5-6 with TRBJ2-7, with D perhaps TRBD2 (7 bases). Trimming removed 1 base from V and 2 bases from J, with 13 bases in between. The CDR3 is 15 residues long. CDR1 SGHDT and CDR2 YYEEEE come from the germline V gene. The CDR3: CASSLMSGGPYEQYF. The CDR3 DNA reads TGTGCCAGCAGCTTGATGTCGGGGGGCCCCTACGAGCAGTACTTC. The variable domain in full, completed from reference TRBV5-6 and TRBJ2-7, reads DAGVTQSPTHLIKTRGQQVTLRCSPKSGHDTVSWYQQALGQGPQFIFQYYEEEERQRGNFPDRFSGHQFPNYSSELNVNALLLGDSALYLCASSLMSGGPYEQYFGPGTRLTVT.

The sample holds a few counts of this clonotype. The rearrangement links TRBV12-5 to TRBJ2-3; D is ambiguous. Germline CDR1 and CDR2: LGHNT and FRNRAP. V was clipped by 0 bases and J by 0 bases, with 10 bases between them. The CDR3 is 16 amino acids. The CDR3 spells CASGLVVVASTDTQYF. The CDR3, as DNA: TGTGCTAGTGGTTTGGTAGTGGTGGCCAGCACAGATACGCAGTATTTT.

This clonotype turned up a few times. The rearrangement links TRBV5-1 to TRBJ1-2; 8 positions agree with TRBD1. The CDR3 sequence is 17 residues long. Germline V gene data show CDR1 as SGHRS and CDR2 as YFSETQ. V lost 4 bases and J lost 0; bases outside the gene matches: 11. The CDR3: CASSPRAGGQANYGYTF. In nucleotides, the CDR3 is TGCGCCAGCAGCCCGCGGGCAGGGGGCCAAGCTAACTATGGCTACACCTTC.

V usage is TRBV5-1 and J usage is TRBJ2-3; tentatively, D is TRBD1 (6 bases). Germline V gene sequence: CDR1 SGHRS, CDR2 YFSETQ. Trimming took off 4 bases at V and 5 bases at J, with 14 bases between the two ends. This CDR3 has 14 amino acids. CDR3 in amino acids: CASSPTGSEDTQYF. DNA of the CDR3: TGCGCCAGCAGCCCAACAGGGTCTGAAGATACGCAGTATTTT.

This clonotype was detected a few times. This chain joins TRBV5-1 and TRBJ2-5; maybe TRBD1 (6 bases). The V end was cut by 0 bases, the J end by 1 base, with 13 bases between. Germline values: CDR1 SGHRS, CDR2 YFSETQ. CDR3 size: 16 residues. The CDR3 nucleotides read TGCGCCAGCAGCTTGGGTTCCGGGACACTCCAAGAGACCCAGTACTTC. Its protein product is CASSLGSGTLQETQYF.

This clonotype came up a few times. This sequence joins TRBV11-2 and TRBJ2-7; D gene ambiguous. V was shortened by 5 bases and J by 0 bases, with 8 bases between the two germline ends. CDR3 length: 13 amino acids. Germline values: CDR1 SGHAT, CDR2 FQNNGV. CDR3 sequence reads: CASSPLISYEQYF. CDR3 coding DNA: TGTGCCAGCAGCCCGCTTATCTCCTACGAGCAGTACTTC. The full variable domain, its missing parts supplied by reference TRBV11-2 and TRBJ2-7, is EAGVAQSPRYKIIEKRQSVAFWCNPISGHATLYWYQQILGQGPKLLIQFQNNGVVDDSQLPKDRFSAERLKGVDSTLKIQPAKLEDSAVYLCASSPLISYEQYFGPGTRLTVT.

The chain uses TRBV28 and TRBJ2-3, with 12 positions matching TRBD2. The junction had 9 bases not matched to a gene; V was cut back by 6 bases and J by 5 bases. Germline V gene sequence: CDR1 MDHEN, CDR2 SYDVKM. The CDR3 extends over 16 amino acids. Here the CDR3 reads CASRSRTSGIGDTQYF. The CDR3 DNA reads as TGTGCCAGCAGGTCCCGGACTAGCGGGATAGGAGATACGCAGTATTTT.

The chain carries TRBV25-1 and TRBJ2-5; D ambiguous. The CDR3 has 12 residues. Germline loops: CDR1 MGHDK, CDR2 SYGVNS. Trimming pared 1 base from V and 5 bases from J, leaving 5 bases between. CDR3 in amino acids: CASSEFWETQYF. The CDR3, as DNA: TGTGCCAGCAGTGAATTCTGGGAGACCCAGTACTTC.

CDR3 amino acids: CSGRQGGDEQYF. DNA for the CDR3: TGCAGCGGTAGACAGGGTGGCGACGAGCAGTACTTC. This chain connects TRBV29-1 to TRBJ2-7; TRBD1 agrees at 7 bases. With V trimmed by 7 bases and J by 5 bases, 8 bases remained unmatched. The CDR3 runs to 12 residues. The germline V gene has CDR1 SQVTM and CDR2 ANQGSEA.

This clonotype has more than one count but fewer than ten. The gene calls are TRBV3-1 and TRBJ2-3; D may be TRBD2 (5 bases). The germline CDR1 and CDR2 sequences are LGHDT and YNNKEL (reference sequence). Trimming took 1 base from V and 3 from J, leaving 11 bases between them. The CDR3 is made up of 15 amino acids. In DNA form, the CDR3 reads TGTGCCAGCAGCCAAGTTTTTGGAGGTACAGATACGCAGTATTTT. Translating it yields CASSQVFGGTDTQYF.

The CDR3 reads CSVEKRSRGGDTQYF. The CDR3 nucleotides are TGCAGCGTTGAGAAACGGAGCCGTGGGGGAGATACGCAGTATTTT. J is TRBJ2-3 and V is TRBV29-1; D tentatively fits TRBD1 or TRBD2 (5 bases each). V lost 3 bases and J 5 bases, leaving 18 bases between the germline ends. Germline CDR1 reads SQVTM; CDR2 reads ANQGSEA. The CDR3 totals 15 residues.

There are a few counts of this clonotype. The chain carries TRBV7-2 and TRBJ2-1; the D is unclear. Trimming took 5 bases from V and 2 from J, leaving 10 bases between them. The germline CDR1 and CDR2 sequences are SGHTA and FQGNSA. The CDR3 is 14 amino acids. This chain's CDR3 is CASSPPGPYNEQFF. CDR3 DNA sequence: TGTGCCAGCAGCCCCCCCGGCCCCTACAATGAGCAGTTCTTC.

V gene TRBV28 combines with J gene TRBJ1-1, with 7 nucleotides matching TRBD1. This CDR3 spans 12 amino acids. The germline V gene encodes CDR1 MDHEN and CDR2 SYDVKM. After removal of 7 bases from V and 11 bases from J, the junction contained 10 bases not matched to a gene. The chain's CDR3 is CASTTWGTVAFF. Written as DNA, the CDR3 is TGTGCCAGCACTACCTGGGGGACAGTGGCTTTCTTT.

This clonotype has only a few counts. The V gene is TRBV12-3 or TRBV12-4, the J gene TRBJ1-1; 12 bases fit TRBD1. The CDR3 runs to 14 residues. V dropped 3 bases and J dropped 8; count of bases not matched to a gene: 4. The CDR3 nucleotides read TGTGCCAGCAGTTTGGGACAGGGGGCCCTAGAAGCTTTCTTT. This sequence encodes CASSLGQGALEAFF.

The CDR3 nucleotides read TGTGCCAGCAGTTTATCGTTGGCCAGGCCCTCCTACGAGCAGTACTTC. It encodes CASSLSLARPSYEQYF. The chain combines TRBV27 with TRBJ2-7, with D unresolved. V dropped 0 bases and J dropped 0 bases, with 12 bases sitting between them. Germline loops: CDR1 MNHEY, CDR2 SMNVEV (reference sequence). The CDR3 sequence is 16 residues long.

The V and J genes are TRBV20-1 and TRBJ2-2, with D hard to call. The V end was cut by 3 bases, the J end by 5 bases, with 16 bases between. Germline lookup yields CDR1 DFQATT and CDR2 SNEGSKA (reference sequence). The CDR3 contains 15 residues. DNA of the CDR3: TGCAGTGCTAGTTTTGCCGGGCCCGGGACCGGGGAGCTGTTTTTT. It specifies CSASFAGPGTGELFF.

This clonotype has a handful of counts. The CDR3 coding sequence is TGTGCCACCAGTGATTTCGGCAGCGGGTCCTACAATGAGCAGTTCTTC. This sequence encodes CATSDFGSGSYNEQFF. J is TRBJ2-1 and V is TRBV24-1; TRBD2 is a possible D gene (6 bases). The V gene's germline CDR1 is KGHDR and CDR2 SFDVKD. This CDR3 is built from 16 residues. V lost 1 base and J 1 base, leaving 10 bases between the germline ends.

This clonotype was recorded a few times. The chain couples TRBV19 to TRBJ2-3; the D is unclear. V was pared by 7 bases and J by 1 base, with 6 bases between. This CDR3 is 12 amino acids long. From germline, CDR1 is LNHDA and CDR2 SQIVND (reference sequence). The CDR3 DNA follows: TGTGCCAGTATTGGGGGCACAGATACGCAGTATTTT. Its protein product is CASIGGTDTQYF.

This clonotype was picked up many times. The genes are TRBV2 and TRBJ2-5; no firm D call. The CDR3 extends over 14 amino acids. The V end was cut by 3 bases, the J end by 2 bases, with 10 bases between. Germline V gives CDR1 SNHLY, CDR2 FYNNEI. The CDR3 DNA is TGTGCCAGCAGTGAGTTGGGCGGACAAGAGACCCAGTACTTC. Translating gives CASSELGGQETQYF.

Only a few counts were recorded for this clonotype. The J gene is TRBJ2-1, the V gene TRBV20-1, with D maybe TRBD2 (5 bases). The CDR3 is 15 amino acids. The V gene lost 1 base and the J gene lost 7 bases, with 17 bases spanning the gap. Germline assignment: CDR1 DFQATT and CDR2 SNEGSKA (reference sequence). The CDR3 is CSARVGSLSGNEQFF. For the CDR3, the DNA is TGCAGTGCTAGAGTGGGGAGCCTCTCGGGGAATGAGCAGTTCTTC.

This clonotype was recorded a few times. The gene calls are TRBV10-2 and TRBJ1-2; D is uncertain. The length of the CDR3 is 14 residues. Germline V lookup: CDR1 WSHSY, CDR2 SAAADI. The germline V and J ends were trimmed by 0 bases and 2 bases, with 7 bases remaining between them. CDR3 DNA sequence: TGCGCCAGCAGTGAGTCGACGGAAAACTATGGCTACACCTTC. This sequence encodes CASSESTENYGYTF.

This chain joins TRBV7-2 and TRBJ2-3; 7 bases map to TRBD2. This CDR3 has 16 amino acids. V dropped 1 base and J dropped 5; count of bases not matched to a gene: 9. In germline, CDR1 is SGHTA, CDR2 FQGNSA. DNA for the CDR3: TGTGCCAGCAGCTTAGGCGGCGGGAGATTGGGAGATACGCAGTATTTT. The encoded protein is CASSLGGGRLGDTQYF.

Only a few counts were recorded for this clonotype. The genes are TRBV6-1 and TRBJ1-2, with D perhaps TRBD1 (6 bases). The CDR3 sequence is 15 residues long. Germline V gene sequence: CDR1 MNHNS, CDR2 SASEGT. Trimming stripped 6 bases from V and 0 bases from J, with 14 bases between. The CDR3 DNA sequence: TGTGCCAGCAGGAGGGGGATCGGACCTAACTATGGCTACACCTTC. Translated: CASRRGIGPNYGYTF.

The chain couples TRBV7-2 to TRBJ1-6; 7 bases match TRBD1. Per germline, CDR1 SGHTA and CDR2 FQGNSA. The CDR3 sequence is 16 residues long. Trimming removed 5 bases from V and 5 bases from J; junction bases left unmatched: 9. In DNA, the CDR3 is TGTGCCAGCAGCGCCGCAGGGGGGAGTAATAATTCACCCCTCCACTTT. It codes for CASSAAGGSNNSPLHF. The full variable domain, in which reference TRBV7-2 and TRBJ1-6 provide the parts outside the CDR3, is GAGVSQSPSNKVTEKGKDVELRCDPISGHTALYWYRQSLGQGLEFLIYFQGNSAPDKSGLPSDRFSAERTGGSVSTLTIQRTQQEDSAVYLCASSAAGGSNNSPLHFGNGTRLTVT.

This chain uses TRBV4-2 with TRBJ1-2, with a weak D call TRBD1 (5 bases). The germline V and J ends were trimmed by 0 bases and 8 bases, with 16 bases remaining between them. Germline CDR1 and CDR2: LGHNA and YNFKEQ. The CDR3 totals 15 residues. The CDR3 is CASSQDLVGRWGYTF. Written as DNA, the CDR3 is TGTGCCAGCAGCCAAGATCTCGTGGGGCGGTGGGGCTACACCTTC.

CDR3 in amino acids: CASSLLPKYGPTGELFF. In DNA form, the CDR3 reads TGTGCCAGCAGCTTACTTCCCAAATACGGACCCACCGGGGAGCTGTTTTTT. This chain uses TRBV13 with TRBJ2-2; D call uncertain. CDR1 and CDR2 (germline): PRHDT, FYEKMQ (reference sequence). CDR3 length: 17 amino acids. V gave up 2 bases and J gave up 4 bases, with 17 bases separating them. Together with reference TRBV13 and TRBJ2-2, the CDR3 gives the full variable domain: AAGVIQSPRHLIKEKRETATLKCYPIPRHDTVYWYQQGPGQDPQFLISFYEKMQSDKGSIPDRFSAQQFSDYHSELNMSSLELGDSALYFCASSLLPKYGPTGELFFGEGSRLTVL.

This clonotype was picked up a small number of times. CDR3 nucleotides: TGTGCCAGCAGCGCAGGATATCGCACAGATACGCAGTATTTT. It specifies CASSAGYRTDTQYF. The chain combines TRBV5-6 with TRBJ2-3, with unresolved D. The CDR3 sequence is 14 residues long. CDR1 is SGHDT, CDR2 YYEEEE, per germline. V lost 4 bases, J lost 1 base, and 10 bases lay in between.

This clonotype was counted ten times or more. The chain carries TRBV5-1 and TRBJ1-5; D gene ambiguous. V was cut by 3 bases and J by 7 bases, with 11 bases left in between. CDR1 and CDR2 (germline): SGHRS, YFSETQ. The CDR3 has 13 residues. The CDR3 nucleotides are TGCGCCAGCAGCTCGGAACCAGCGCAGCCCCAGCATTTT. Amino acids: CASSSEPAQPQHF.

This clonotype showed up just a few times. The V call is TRBV6-7, the J call TRBJ2-7, with 7 bases fitting TRBD1. TRBV6-7 qualifies as an ORF whose function is uncertain. CDR3 size: 15 residues. The ends lost 2 bases at V and 2 bases at J; junction bases unmatched: 6. CDR3 residues: CASSYQTTGTYEQYV. In DNA, the CDR3 is TGTGCCAGCAGTTACCAAACGACAGGGACCTACGAGCAGTACGTC.

J is TRBJ2-2 and V is TRBV12-3 or TRBV12-4; TRBD2 matches at 11 bases. Trimming cost V 6 bases and J 5 bases; bases outside gene matches: 14. The CDR3 is 18 amino acids. The CDR3 DNA sequence: TGTGCCAGCAGCCTACGCCTACTAGCGGGAGTTAAGACCGGGGAGCTGTTTTTT. This sequence encodes CASSLRLLAGVKTGELFF.